These 19 T cell receptor beta chains were all obtained from the same sample, sequenced in a study of shared clonotypes between healthy human individuals. The repertoire was sequenced with immunoSEQ multiplex PCR; TCRdb's copy has only in-frame clones and lacks some. The sample contains roughly 2.4 million clones, almost 96% of which appear only once. Sequencing was performed on naive CD4+ T cells sorted from blood. Noted subset: CD45RA+ positively selected. These TCRs come from a man between 18 and 35 years old in good health.

This chain links TRBV30 with TRBJ2-7; D call uncertain. This CDR3 has 13 residues. V was cut by 0 bases and J by 6 bases, with 12 bases left in between. Germline V gene lookup returns CDR1 GTSNPN and CDR2 SVGIG (reference sequence). CDR3 DNA sequence: TGTGCCTGGAGTGTACAAGGGCCCAGCGAGCAGTACTTC. Translated: CAWSVQGPSEQYF.

The CDR3 region has the DNA TGCAGTGCTAGCGCAGTATACGAGCAGTACTTC. Amino acid sequence: CSASAVYEQYF. The rearrangement joins TRBV20-1 to TRBJ2-7; D is uncertain. CDR3 size: 11 residues. Trimming cost V 3 bases and J 4 bases, with 7 bases left between them. The germline gives CDR1 DFQATT, CDR2 SNEGSKA (reference sequence).

The chain joins TRBV7-9 to TRBJ1-1; 7 bases map to TRBD1. This CDR3 contains 15 residues. CDR1 SEHNR and CDR2 FQNEAQ come from the germline V gene (reference sequence). Germline trimming cut 5 bases from V and 3 bases from J; bases unmatched to any gene: 9. As DNA, the CDR3 is TGTGCCAGCAGCCCCAAATCAGACAGGGACACTGAAGCTTTCTTT. It translates to CASSPKSDRDTEAFF.

The rearrangement uses TRBV9 and TRBJ2-2; D remains unclear. Trimming shortened V by 2 bases and J by 1 base, and 6 bases separated the two germline ends. Germline CDR1 SGDLS, CDR2 YYNGEE. The CDR3 length is 14 residues. CDR3 in DNA: TGTGCCAGCAGCGTCCCAGGGAACACCGGGGAGCTGTTTTTT. Its protein product is CASSVPGNTGELFF.

This chain connects TRBV6-5 to TRBJ2-3, with D perhaps TRBD2 (6 bases). This CDR3 region has 13 residues. V lost 6 bases to trimming and J lost 4 bases, with 11 bases between them. Germline CDR1 reads MNHEY; CDR2 reads SVGAGI. CDR3 bases: TGTGCCAGCAGATTAGGAGGGGCAGATACGCAGTATTTT. Translating it yields CASRLGGADTQYF.

This sequence joins TRBV9 and TRBJ2-7; TRBD2 matches 7 bases. In germline, CDR1 is SGDLS, CDR2 YYNGEE. The V gene end was trimmed by 1 base and the J gene end by 0 bases; junction bases not matched to a gene: 7. The CDR3 consists of 16 residues. The CDR3 sequence: CASSVWWGGSSYEQYF. The CDR3 nucleotides read TGTGCCAGCAGCGTATGGTGGGGGGGAAGCTCCTACGAGCAGTACTTC.

V gene TRBV14 combines with J gene TRBJ1-2, with 8 bases that match TRBD1. Looked up from germline, CDR1 is SGHDN and CDR2 is FVKESK. The CDR3 length is 15 residues. Trimming removed 4 bases from V and 2 bases from J; junction bases left unmatched: 6. The CDR3 DNA reads as TGTGCCAGCAGCCTTGGACAGGGAAGGAACTATGGCTACACCTTC. This gives the protein CASSLGQGRNYGYTF.

The genes are TRBV7-2 and TRBJ2-7; D is undetermined. There are 13 residues in the CDR3. V dropped 1 base and J dropped 0 bases, with 4 bases sitting between them. CDR1 is SGHTA and CDR2 is FQGNSA in the germline V gene. The CDR3 nucleotides read TGTGCCAGCAGCTTAGTGCGCTCCTACGAGCAGTACTTC. Encoded protein: CASSLVRSYEQYF.

The J gene is TRBJ2-2, the V gene TRBV6-1; 11 nucleotides agree with TRBD1. Germline V gene data show CDR1 as MNHNS and CDR2 as SASEGT. Trimming cost V 7 bases and J 6 bases; bases outside gene matches: 4. The CDR3 has 14 residues. CDR3 sequence reads: CASNPGQGAGELFF. The DNA for the CDR3 is TGTGCCAGCAATCCGGGACAGGGGGCCGGGGAGCTGTTTTTT.

The chain recombines TRBV11-2 with TRBJ2-5; weak D call: TRBD1 (6 bases). The CDR3 runs to 16 residues. The V gene lost 5 bases and the J gene lost 9 bases, with 25 bases spanning the gap. From germline, CDR1 is SGHAT and CDR2 FQNNGV. The CDR3 region is CASSDPSGHWVGAQYF. For the CDR3, the DNA is TGTGCCAGCAGCGACCCCTCGGGACACTGGGTGGGGGCCCAGTACTTC.

CDR3 bases: TGTGCCAGCAGCCCCTCGGACAGGGAGCATCAGCCCCAGCATTTT. Its translation is CASSPSDREHQPQHF. The chain carries TRBV7-9 and TRBJ1-5; 8 positions match TRBD1. With V trimmed by 5 bases and J by 5 bases, 8 bases remained unmatched. Germline V gives CDR1 SEHNR, CDR2 FQNEAQ (reference sequence). The CDR3 spans 15 residues.

The chain uses TRBV5-1 and TRBJ1-4; 7 bases line up with TRBD1. The CDR3 is made up of 16 amino acids. The V gene's germline CDR1 is SGHRS and CDR2 YFSETQ. V dropped 3 bases and J dropped 2; count of bases not matched to a gene: 7. The CDR3 spells CASSSQGGSTNEKLFF. DNA of the CDR3: TGCGCCAGCAGCTCGCAGGGGGGATCGACTAATGAAAAACTGTTTTTT.

The V gene is TRBV29-1, the J gene TRBJ1-1; TRBD1 might be the D (5 bases). V lost 4 bases and J lost 4, with 19 bases in between. The CDR3 is made up of 15 amino acids. Per germline, CDR1 SQVTM and CDR2 ANQGSEA. Here the CDR3 DNA reads TGCAGCGTTGTGGAAATACGAGGGGCTGGCACTGAAGCTTTCTTT. Protein: CSVVEIRGAGTEAFF.

V is TRBV10-3 and J is TRBJ1-1; 7 nucleotides agree with TRBD1. CDR1 is ENHRY, CDR2 SYGVKD, per germline. V was pared by 7 bases and J by 4 bases, with 0 bases of the junction left unmatched. The CDR3 loop spans 11 amino acids. Here the CDR3 DNA reads TGTGCCATCAACAGGGGCACTGAAGCTTTCTTT. Amino acids: CAINRGTEAFF.

A single count supports this clone. V gene TRBV19 combines with J gene TRBJ2-1; D gene uncertain. CDR3 length equals 15 residues. V was clipped by 0 bases and J by 12 bases, with 18 bases between them. CDR1 LNHDA and CDR2 SQIVND come from the germline V gene (reference sequence). DNA for the CDR3: TGTGCCAGTAGTATAGATGCGGCCACAATGAAGGGGCAGTTCTTC. Residues: CASSIDAATMKGQFF.

This clone has only one observation. The gene calls are TRBV6-5 and TRBJ2-1, with 8 bases aligning to TRBD1. Germline V CDR1 and CDR2: MNHEY, SVGAGI. With V trimmed by 6 bases and J by 5 bases, 9 bases remained unmatched. This CDR3 region has 15 residues. The CDR3 is CASSPGQAYHNEQFF. The CDR3 DNA reads as TGTGCCAGCAGCCCGGGACAGGCCTATCACAATGAGCAGTTCTTC.

Details on this clone: The same CDR3 can be traced to other DNA sequences in this sample. The chain is built from TRBV18 and TRBJ1-5; D not resolved. The CDR3 contains 13 residues. V lost 3 bases to trimming and J lost 2 bases, with 5 bases between them. Germline CDR1 and CDR2: KGHSH and LQKENI. CDR3 DNA: TGTGCCAGCTCACCGGCAGGCAATCAGCCCCAGCATTTT. Translated, it gives CASSPAGNQPQHF. The full variable domain, its missing parts supplied by reference TRBV18 and TRBJ1-5, is NAGVMQNPRHLVRRRGQEARLRCSPMKGHSHVYWYRQLPEEGLKFMVYLQKENIIDESGMPKERFSAEFPKEGPSILRIQQVVRGDSAAYFCASSPAGNQPQHFGDGTRLSIL.

V is TRBV18 and J is TRBJ1-6; D is unresolved. The CDR3 totals 15 residues. Trimming removed 3 bases from V and 6 bases from J, with 12 bases in between. CDR1 is KGHSH and CDR2 is LQKENI in the germline V gene. CDR3 protein: CASSPGAAFNSPLHF. CDR3 nucleotides: TGTGCCAGCTCACCTGGAGCAGCCTTTAATTCACCCCTCCACTTT.

J is TRBJ1-6 and V is TRBV6-5; D may be TRBD1 (5 bases). Germline CDR1 reads MNHEY; CDR2 reads SVGAGI. The CDR3 has 15 amino acids. Trimming shortened V by 7 bases and J by 1 base, and 11 bases separated the two germline ends. CDR3 DNA sequence: TGTGCCAGCACACCCGGGGCGTCCTATAATTCACCCCTCCACTTT. Amino acid sequence: CASTPGASYNSPLHF.